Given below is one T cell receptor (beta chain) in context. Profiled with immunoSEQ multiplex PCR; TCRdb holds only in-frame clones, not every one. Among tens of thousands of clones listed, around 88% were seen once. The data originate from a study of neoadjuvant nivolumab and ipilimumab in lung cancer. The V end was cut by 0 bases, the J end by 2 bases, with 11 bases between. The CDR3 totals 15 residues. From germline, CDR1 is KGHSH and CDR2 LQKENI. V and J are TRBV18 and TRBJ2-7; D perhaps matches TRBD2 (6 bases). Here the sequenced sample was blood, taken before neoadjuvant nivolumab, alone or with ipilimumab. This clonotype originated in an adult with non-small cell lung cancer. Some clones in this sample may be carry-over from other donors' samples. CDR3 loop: CASSPPGLTPYEQYF. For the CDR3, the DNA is TGTGCCAGCTCACCACCGGGACTGACACCCTACGAGCAGTACTTC.